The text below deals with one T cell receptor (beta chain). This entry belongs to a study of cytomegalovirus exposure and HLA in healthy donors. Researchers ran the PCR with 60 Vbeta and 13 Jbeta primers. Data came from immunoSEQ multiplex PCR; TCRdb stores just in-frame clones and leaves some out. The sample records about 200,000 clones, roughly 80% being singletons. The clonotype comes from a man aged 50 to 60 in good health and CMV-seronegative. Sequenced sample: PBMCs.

In nucleotides, the CDR3 is TGTGCCAGCAGCCCTCGACTAGCGGGGGACAATGAGCAGTTCTTC. Amino acid sequence: CASSPRLAGDNEQFF. This chain links TRBV7-3 with TRBJ2-1; TRBD2 matches at 12 bases. The length of the CDR3 is 15 residues. Per the germline V gene, CDR1 is SGHTA and CDR2 is FQGTGA. Trimming at V came to 5 bases and at J to 5 bases, leaving 4 bases not matched to a gene.